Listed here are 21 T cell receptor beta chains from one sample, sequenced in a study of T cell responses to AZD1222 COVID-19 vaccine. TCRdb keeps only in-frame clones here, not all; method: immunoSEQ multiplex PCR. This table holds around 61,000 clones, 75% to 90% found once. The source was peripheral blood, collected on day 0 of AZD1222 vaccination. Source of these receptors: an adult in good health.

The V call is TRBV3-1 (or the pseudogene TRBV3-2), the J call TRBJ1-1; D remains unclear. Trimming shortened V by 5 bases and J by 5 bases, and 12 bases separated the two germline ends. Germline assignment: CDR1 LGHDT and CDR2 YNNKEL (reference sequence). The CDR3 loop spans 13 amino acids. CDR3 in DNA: TGTGCCAGCAGCACCGGTTGGGGTACTGAAGCTTTCTTT. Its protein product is CASSTGWGTEAFF.

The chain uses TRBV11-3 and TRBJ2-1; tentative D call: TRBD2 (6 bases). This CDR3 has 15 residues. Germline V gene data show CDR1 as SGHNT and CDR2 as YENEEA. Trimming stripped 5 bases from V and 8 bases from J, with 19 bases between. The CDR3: CASSNREKPLDEQFF. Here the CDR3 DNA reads TGTGCCAGCAGCAATCGGGAGAAGCCACTAGATGAGCAGTTCTTC.

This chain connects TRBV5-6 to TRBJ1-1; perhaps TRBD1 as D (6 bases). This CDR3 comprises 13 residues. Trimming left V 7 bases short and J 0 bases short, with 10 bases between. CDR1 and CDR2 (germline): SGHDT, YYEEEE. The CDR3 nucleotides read TGTGCCAGCGGAAACAGGGTGAACACTGAAGCTTTCTTT. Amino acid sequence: CASGNRVNTEAFF.

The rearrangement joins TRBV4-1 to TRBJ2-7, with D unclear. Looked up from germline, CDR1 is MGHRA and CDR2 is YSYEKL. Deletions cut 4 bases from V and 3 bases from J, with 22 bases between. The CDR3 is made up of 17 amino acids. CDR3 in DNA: TGCGCCAGCAGCCCACCTAATAGTCAGAGTACCATCTACGAGCAGTACTTC. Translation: CASSPPNSQSTIYEQYF.

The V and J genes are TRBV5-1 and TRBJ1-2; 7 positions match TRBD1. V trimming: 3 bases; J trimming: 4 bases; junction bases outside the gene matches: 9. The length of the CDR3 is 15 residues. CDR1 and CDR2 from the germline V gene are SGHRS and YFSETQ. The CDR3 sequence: CASSSTSTGIYGYTF. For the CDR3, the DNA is TGCGCCAGCAGCTCTACGTCGACAGGGATCTATGGCTACACCTTC.

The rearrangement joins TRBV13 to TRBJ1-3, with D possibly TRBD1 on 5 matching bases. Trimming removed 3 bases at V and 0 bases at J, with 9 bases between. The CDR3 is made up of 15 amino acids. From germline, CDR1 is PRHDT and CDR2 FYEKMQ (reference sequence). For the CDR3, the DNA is TGTGCCAGCAGCTTGAGGGGCGGCTCTGGAAACACCATATATTTT. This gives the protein CASSLRGGSGNTIYF. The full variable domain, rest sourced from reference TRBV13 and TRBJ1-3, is AAGVIQSPRHLIKEKRETATLKCYPIPRHDTVYWYQQGPGQDPQFLISFYEKMQSDKGSIPDRFSAQQFSDYHSELNMSSLELGDSALYFCASSLRGGSGNTIYFGEGSWLTVV.

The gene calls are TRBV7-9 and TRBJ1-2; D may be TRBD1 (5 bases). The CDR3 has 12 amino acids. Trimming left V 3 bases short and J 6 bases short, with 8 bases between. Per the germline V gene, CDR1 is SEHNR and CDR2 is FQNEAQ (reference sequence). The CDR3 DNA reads TGTGCCAGCAGCTTTGAGGGGCATGGCTACACCTTC. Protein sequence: CASSFEGHGYTF.

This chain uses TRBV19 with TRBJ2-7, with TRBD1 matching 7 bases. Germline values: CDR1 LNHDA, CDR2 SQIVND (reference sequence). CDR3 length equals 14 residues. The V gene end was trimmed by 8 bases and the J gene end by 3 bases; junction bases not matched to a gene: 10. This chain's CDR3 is CASSRDRDFYEQYF. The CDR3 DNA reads TGTGCCAGTTCCCGTGACAGGGATTTCTACGAGCAGTACTTC.

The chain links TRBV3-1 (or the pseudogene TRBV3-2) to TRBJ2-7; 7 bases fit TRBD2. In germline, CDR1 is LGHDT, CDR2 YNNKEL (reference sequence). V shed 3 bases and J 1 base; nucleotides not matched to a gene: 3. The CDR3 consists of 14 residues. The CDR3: CASSHGGGSYEQYF. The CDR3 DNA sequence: TGTGCCAGCAGCCATGGGGGAGGGTCCTACGAGCAGTACTTC.

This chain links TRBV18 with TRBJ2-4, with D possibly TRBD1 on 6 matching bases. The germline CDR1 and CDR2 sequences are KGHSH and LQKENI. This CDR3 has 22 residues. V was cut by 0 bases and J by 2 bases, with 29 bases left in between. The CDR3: CASSPPRLPGAQDIITKNIQYF. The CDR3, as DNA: TGTGCCAGCTCACCACCGAGACTTCCAGGGGCCCAGGATATTATAACCAAAAACATTCAGTACTTC.

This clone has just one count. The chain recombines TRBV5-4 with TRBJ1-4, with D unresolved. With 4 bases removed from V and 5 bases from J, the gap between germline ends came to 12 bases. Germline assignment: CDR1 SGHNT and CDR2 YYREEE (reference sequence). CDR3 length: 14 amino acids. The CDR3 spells CASSPDLTNEKLFF. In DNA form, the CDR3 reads TGTGCCAGCAGCCCGGACTTAACCAATGAAAAACTGTTTTTT.

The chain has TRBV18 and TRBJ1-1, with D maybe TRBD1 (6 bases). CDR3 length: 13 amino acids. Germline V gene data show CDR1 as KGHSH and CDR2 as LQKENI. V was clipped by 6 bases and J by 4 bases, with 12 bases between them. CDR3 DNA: TGTGCCAGCTCGCGGGACACAGGCACTGAAGCTTTCTTT. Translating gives CASSRDTGTEAFF. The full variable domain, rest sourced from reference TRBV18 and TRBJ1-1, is NAGVMQNPRHLVRRRGQEARLRCSPMKGHSHVYWYRQLPEEGLKFMVYLQKENIIDESGMPKERFSAEFPKEGPSILRIQQVVRGDSAAYFCASSRDTGTEAFFGQGTRLTVV.

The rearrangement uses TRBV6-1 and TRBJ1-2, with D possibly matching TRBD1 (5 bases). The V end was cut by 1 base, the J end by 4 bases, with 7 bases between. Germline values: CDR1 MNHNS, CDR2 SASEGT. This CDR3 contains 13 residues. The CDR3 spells CASSEGGSYGYTF. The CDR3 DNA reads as TGTGCCAGCAGTGAAGGGGGGTCCTATGGCTACACCTTC.

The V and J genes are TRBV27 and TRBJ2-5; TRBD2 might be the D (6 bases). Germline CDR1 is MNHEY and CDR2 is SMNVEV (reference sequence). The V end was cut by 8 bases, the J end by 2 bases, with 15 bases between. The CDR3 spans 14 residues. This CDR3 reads CASRTASAQETQYF. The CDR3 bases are TGTGCCAGCCGTACGGCTAGCGCTCAAGAGACCCAGTACTTC.

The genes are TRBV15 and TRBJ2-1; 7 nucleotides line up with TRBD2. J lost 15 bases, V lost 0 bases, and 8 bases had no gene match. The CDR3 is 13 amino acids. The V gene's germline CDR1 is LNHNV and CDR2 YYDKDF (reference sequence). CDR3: CATSRDPGLVVFF. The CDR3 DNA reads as TGTGCCACCAGCAGAGATCCAGGACTAGTCGTGTTCTTC.

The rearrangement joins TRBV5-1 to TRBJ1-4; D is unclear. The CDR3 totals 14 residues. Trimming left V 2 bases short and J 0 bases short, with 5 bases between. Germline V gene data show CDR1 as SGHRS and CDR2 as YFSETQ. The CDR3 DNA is TGCGCCAGCAGCTTCGGGGCAACTAATGAAAAACTGTTTTTT. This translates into CASSFGATNEKLFF.

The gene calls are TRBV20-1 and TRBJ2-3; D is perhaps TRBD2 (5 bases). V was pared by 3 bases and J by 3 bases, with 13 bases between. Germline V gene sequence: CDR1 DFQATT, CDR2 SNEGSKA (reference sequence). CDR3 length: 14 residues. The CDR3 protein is CSASERAPTDTQYF. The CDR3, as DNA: TGCAGTGCTAGTGAGAGGGCCCCAACAGATACGCAGTATTTT.

The CDR3 is CASSDTTGELFF. DNA for the CDR3: TGTGCCAGCAGTGATACCACCGGGGAGCTGTTTTTT. The V call is TRBV25-1, the J call TRBJ2-2; D unresolved. V was shortened by 3 bases and J by 4 bases, with 3 bases between the two germline ends. The CDR3 is 12 amino acids. Germline V gene sequence: CDR1 MGHDK, CDR2 SYGVNS.

The CDR3 nucleotides read TGTGCCAGTCAGGAGTATAGCAATCAGCCCCAGCATTTT. This translates into CASQEYSNQPQHF. This chain connects TRBV2 to TRBJ1-5, with unresolved D. CDR3 length equals 13 residues. The germline V and J ends were trimmed by 9 bases and 0 bases, with 9 bases remaining between them. Germline lookup yields CDR1 SNHLY and CDR2 FYNNEI.

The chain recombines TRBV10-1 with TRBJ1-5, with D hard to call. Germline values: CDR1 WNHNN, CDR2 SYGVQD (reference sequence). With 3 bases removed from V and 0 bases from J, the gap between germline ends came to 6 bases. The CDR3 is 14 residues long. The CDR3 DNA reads TGCGCCAGCAGTGATATTGGTAGCAATCAGCCCCAGCATTTT. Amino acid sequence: CASSDIGSNQPQHF.

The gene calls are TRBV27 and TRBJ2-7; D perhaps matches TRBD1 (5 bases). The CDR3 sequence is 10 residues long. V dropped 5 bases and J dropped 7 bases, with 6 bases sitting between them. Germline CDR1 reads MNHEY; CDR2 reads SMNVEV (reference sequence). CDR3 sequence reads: CASSRQEQYF. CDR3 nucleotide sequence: TGTGCCAGCAGTCGACAGGAGCAGTACTTC.